The next 22 T cell receptor beta chains were all read from a single sample in a study of CD4 T cells in relation to SARS-CoV-2 and coronaviruses. The antigens for these receptors are not known. Data came from immunoSEQ multiplex PCR; TCRdb stores just in-frame clones and leaves some out. Here the sample spans approximately 27,000 clones, 60% to 75% being singletons. CD4+ T cells from unexposed donors were obtained before the COVID-19 pandemic (2011-2018). CD4+ T cells were isolated from the cells after roughly 11 days of culture. Source material: CD4+ T cells from PBMCs, cultured in vitro. All receptors derive from a human donor in good health.

The V call is TRBV6-1, the J call TRBJ2-1; D is possibly TRBD2 (6 bases). The CDR3 spans 16 residues. CDR1 MNHNS and CDR2 SASEGT come from the germline V gene. V lost 3 bases and J 4 bases, leaving 16 bases between the germline ends. The CDR3 sequence is CASSEIGGSGYNEQFF. The CDR3 DNA follows: TGTGCCAGCAGTGAGATCGGTGGGAGCGGGTACAATGAGCAGTTCTTC.

This chain joins TRBV11-2 and TRBJ2-1; D gene uncertain. Deletions cut 5 bases from V and 2 bases from J, with 1 base between. The CDR3 spans 11 residues. Germline values: CDR1 SGHAT, CDR2 FQNNGV. The CDR3 here is CASSPYNEQFF. For the CDR3, the DNA is TGTGCCAGCAGCCCCTACAATGAGCAGTTCTTC.

The chain couples TRBV4-2 to TRBJ2-1, with 10 positions matching TRBD1. Germline CDR1 reads LGHNA; CDR2 reads YNFKEQ. V lost 1 base and J lost 5; bases outside the gene matches: 8. The CDR3 is made up of 17 amino acids. The CDR3: CASSQGIRTGGNNEQFF. The CDR3 region has the DNA TGTGCCAGCAGCCAAGGAATAAGGACAGGGGGGAACAATGAGCAGTTCTTC.

Sample share makes this clone large. This chain links TRBV21-1 with TRBJ2-7; the table's D call of TRBD1 was not tested on the DNA. TRBV21-1 is noted as a pseudogene. The CDR3 sequence is 16 residues long. The CDR3 spells CASSKDRGTGFYEQYF. CDR3 nucleotide sequence: TGTGCCAGCAGCAAAGACAGGGGGACAGGGTTCTACGAGCAGTACTTC.

The chain carries TRBV5-1 and TRBJ1-2; the D gene is possibly TRBD1 (5 bases). Germline V lookup: CDR1 SGHRS, CDR2 YFSETQ. The CDR3 loop spans 12 amino acids. Trimming pared 6 bases from V and 6 bases from J, leaving 12 bases between. Written as DNA, the CDR3 is TGCGCCAGCACCTTACAGGAACATGGCTACACCTTC. Amino acid sequence: CASTLQEHGYTF.

CDR3 residues: CASSRDGGPGTEAFF. The CDR3 DNA sequence: TGTGCCAGCAGCCGAGACGGGGGCCCAGGCACTGAAGCTTTCTTT. The chain recombines TRBV7-9 with TRBJ1-1; tentative D call: TRBD1 (6 bases). The CDR3 length is 15 residues. Trimming took 5 bases from V and 4 from J, leaving 17 bases between them. Per germline, CDR1 SEHNR and CDR2 FQNEAQ (reference sequence).

The chain joins TRBV19 to TRBJ1-5; D gene ambiguous. The V end lost 6 bases, the J end lost 2 bases, and 8 bases lay between the germline ends. Germline lookup yields CDR1 LNHDA and CDR2 SQIVND (reference sequence). This CDR3 has 13 amino acids. The CDR3 DNA reads TGTGCCAGTAGGGCAGACGGCAATCAGCCCCAGCATTTT. Protein product: CASRADGNQPQHF.

The genes are TRBV7-2 and TRBJ2-5; 10 bases are shared with TRBD2. Trimming at V came to 5 bases and at J to 5 bases, leaving 8 bases not matched to a gene. Per germline, CDR1 SGHTA and CDR2 FQGNSA. The CDR3 runs 15 residues. CDR3 amino acids: CASSNPLAGVETQYF. The CDR3 DNA sequence: TGTGCCAGCAGCAACCCTCTAGCGGGAGTGGAGACCCAGTACTTC.

This clone appeared a few times. The chain has TRBV11-2 and TRBJ1-4; D is possibly TRBD1 (5 bases). V gave up 1 base and J gave up 8 bases, with 14 bases separating them. There are 15 residues in the CDR3. CDR1 SGHAT and CDR2 FQNNGV come from the germline V gene. In DNA, the CDR3 is TGTGCCAGCAGCTTAGGAGTTCAGGGTAGGGAAAAACTGTTTTTT. Translation gives CASSLGVQGREKLFF.

Only a few counts were recorded for this clone. V is TRBV10-1 and J is TRBJ1-1; no clear D. The CDR3 is 15 residues long. V gave up 5 bases and J gave up 4 bases, with 17 bases separating them. The germline gives CDR1 WNHNN, CDR2 SYGVQD (reference sequence). CDR3 loop: CASSFRKEGTTEAFF. As DNA, the CDR3 is TGCGCCAGCAGTTTCCGGAAAGAAGGAACCACTGAAGCTTTCTTT.

V usage is TRBV7-8 and J usage is TRBJ2-7; TRBD2 matches 10 bases. The germline gives CDR1 SGHVS, CDR2 FQNEAQ. This CDR3 is built from 14 residues. Germline trimming cut 0 bases from V and 10 bases from J; bases unmatched to any gene: 6. The CDR3 here is CASSLALAGNFQYF. DNA of the CDR3: TGTGCCAGCAGCTTAGCACTAGCGGGAAACTTCCAGTACTTC.

V usage is TRBV9 and J usage is TRBJ1-2; 9 bases map to TRBD1. V lost 4 bases to trimming and J lost 3 bases; unmatched junction nucleotides: 7. CDR1 and CDR2 (germline): SGDLS, YYNGEE. The CDR3 is 15 amino acids. CDR3 DNA sequence: TGTGCCAGCAGCCCCCGGGACAGGGAGTACTATGGCTACACCTTC. It yields the protein CASSPRDREYYGYTF.

There are a few counts of this clone. This chain links TRBV5-1 with TRBJ2-3, with TRBD2 matching 8 bases. Germline CDR1 SGHRS, CDR2 YFSETQ. The CDR3 spans 14 residues. The V gene end was trimmed by 5 bases and the J gene end by 2 bases; junction bases not matched to a gene: 4. Here the CDR3 DNA reads TGCGCCAGCAGGGCGGGAGGCCTCACAGATACGCAGTATTTT. Encoded protein: CASRAGGLTDTQYF.

The chain is built from TRBV30 and TRBJ1-2; D remains ambiguous. Germline CDR1 GTSNPN, CDR2 SVGIG (reference sequence). V was clipped by 0 bases and J by 7 bases, with 15 bases between them. The CDR3 length is 14 residues. The CDR3 DNA reads TGTGCCTGGAGTGTACTTGGGAGAGGGTCTGGCTACACCTTC. Protein product: CAWSVLGRGSGYTF.

The chain recombines TRBV3-1 (or the pseudogene TRBV3-2) with TRBJ1-5; TRBD1 matches at 8 bases. Germline lookup yields CDR1 LGHDT and CDR2 YNNKEL (reference sequence). V trimming: 4 bases; J trimming: 8 bases; junction bases outside the gene matches: 7. CDR3 length: 14 amino acids. CDR3 loop: CASSPRQGRKPQHF. The CDR3 nucleotides are TGTGCCAGCAGCCCACGACAGGGGAGGAAGCCCCAGCATTTT.

The chain recombines TRBV29-1 with TRBJ2-1; a possible D gene is TRBD2 (6 bases). The CDR3 runs 14 residues. The V gene lost 6 bases and the J gene lost 0 bases, with 12 bases spanning the gap. Germline loops: CDR1 SQVTM, CDR2 ANQGSEA. CDR3 protein: CSVLAEDSYNEQFF. CDR3 DNA sequence: TGCAGCGTATTAGCGGAGGACTCCTACAATGAGCAGTTCTTC.

This chain connects TRBV7-8 to TRBJ2-1; 7 nucleotides align to TRBD2. CDR1 and CDR2 (germline): SGHVS, FQNEAQ. V trimming: 3 bases; J trimming: 4 bases; junction bases outside the gene matches: 3. CDR3 length equals 14 residues. Here the CDR3 DNA reads TGTGCCAGCAGCTTGCGGGGGAGGTACAATGAGCAGTTCTTC. Its protein product is CASSLRGRYNEQFF. Supplemented by reference TRBV7-8 and TRBJ2-1, the full variable domain reads GAGVSQSPRYKVAKRGQDVALRCDPISGHVSLFWYQQALGQGPEFLTYFQNEAQLDKSGLPSDRFFAERPEGSVSTLKIQRTQQEDSAVYLCASSLRGRYNEQFFGPGTRLTVL.

The CDR3 reads CASTERGAEGAFF. The CDR3 DNA reads TGTGCCAGCACAGAACGGGGGGCGGAAGGAGCTTTCTTT. V usage is TRBV25-1 and J usage is TRBJ1-1, with D possibly TRBD1 on 6 matching bases. Per the germline V gene, CDR1 is MGHDK and CDR2 is SYGVNS. V lost 7 bases to trimming and J lost 10 bases, with 19 bases between them. The CDR3 has 13 residues. Complete variable domain (other parts from reference TRBV25-1 and TRBJ1-1): EADIYQTPRYLVIGTGKKITLECSQTMGHDKMYWYQQDPGMELHLIHYSYGVNSTEKGDLSSESTVSRIRTEHFPLTLESARPSHTSQYLCASTERGAEGAFFGQGTRLTVV.

V usage is TRBV5-1 and J usage is TRBJ2-3; perhaps TRBD2 as D (6 bases). Germline V gene sequence: CDR1 SGHRS, CDR2 YFSETQ. V dropped 0 bases and J dropped 4 bases, with 15 bases sitting between them. The CDR3 has 16 residues. The CDR3 DNA is TGCGCCAGCAGCTTGGGGTGGCGGGGAGTTTCAGATACGCAGTATTTT. It specifies CASSLGWRGVSDTQYF.

V gene TRBV19 combines with J gene TRBJ1-3, with D perhaps TRBD1 (5 bases). Trimming pared 2 bases from V and 0 bases from J, leaving 8 bases between. Germline lookup yields CDR1 LNHDA and CDR2 SQIVND (reference sequence). CDR3 size: 15 residues. The CDR3 loop is CASSINTGSGNTIYF. The CDR3 DNA reads TGTGCCAGTAGTATAAATACAGGCTCTGGAAACACCATATATTTT. Filled out from reference TRBV19 and TRBJ1-3, the complete variable domain reads DGGITQSPKYLFRKEGQNVTLSCEQNLNHDAMYWYRQDPGQGLRLIYYSQIVNDFQKGDIAEGYSVSREKKESFPLTVTSAQKNPTAFYLCASSINTGSGNTIYFGEGSWLTVV.

This sequence joins TRBV7-9 and TRBJ1-4; 8 nucleotides agree with TRBD1. Trimming at V came to 5 bases and at J to 10 bases, leaving 6 bases not matched to a gene. CDR1 is SEHNR and CDR2 is FQNEAQ in the germline V gene (reference sequence). CDR3 length: 13 amino acids. CDR3: CASSVGQGGKLFF. The DNA for the CDR3 is TGTGCCAGCAGCGTAGGACAGGGCGGAAAACTGTTTTTT.

CDR3 loop: CASSVGLGLGANVLTF. The CDR3 DNA reads TGTGCCAGCAGCGTAGGATTGGGGCTTGGGGCCAACGTCCTGACTTTC. The chain joins TRBV9 to TRBJ2-6; TRBD1 might be the D (5 bases). Trimming stripped 0 bases from V and 3 bases from J, with 10 bases between. The CDR3 length is 16 residues. In germline, CDR1 is SGDLS, CDR2 YYNGEE.